This entry is about one TCR beta chain. In TCRdb, the RT-PCR reads were re-called with MiXCR into one record per CDR3 protein. The sample carries almost 700,000 distinct CDR3 sequences, approximately 15% recorded once. The CDR3 loop spans 13 amino acids. Trimming stripped 7 bases from V and 6 bases from J, with 9 bases between. Germline V gene data show CDR1 as KGHDR and CDR2 as SFDVKD. The chain couples TRBV24-1 to TRBJ1-6; D is unresolved. The TCR was taken from a female donor in good health, serving as a healthy control. What was sequenced was memory CD4+ T cells from blood. CDR3 sequence: CATRATVNSPLHF. The CDR3 coding sequence is TGTGCCACCAGGGCGACGGTTAATTCACCCCTCCACTTT.